Shown below are 23 T cell receptor beta chains from a single sample sequenced in a study of spatial heterogeneity in lung cancer. Time point reported: sample taken at primary tumor resection. The sequenced material consisted of unsorted whole RNA from tumor, nontumor lung or frozen PBMC. One entry per CDR3 protein results from TCRdb running MiXCR on the 5' RACE reads. The top ten hold less than 8.5% of the sample, which has 95,000 or so distinct CDR3 sequences, approximately 8.5% seen once. Specimen: PBMCs, collected at surgery. The receptors were sampled from a male donor with early-stage non-small cell lung cancer.

This clonotype was picked up many times. The rearrangement uses TRBV7-2 and TRBJ2-7, with D perhaps TRBD1 (5 bases). CDR1 is SGHTA, CDR2 FQGNSA, per germline. CDR3 length: 14 amino acids. V was cut by 5 bases and J by 0 bases, with 11 bases left in between. The CDR3 DNA is TGTGCCAGCAGCCTTGGACATAGCTCCTACGAGCAGTACTTC. Translated, it gives CASSLGHSSYEQYF.

There are many counts of this clonotype. V and J are TRBV19 and TRBJ1-1; tentatively, D is TRBD1 (6 bases). Trimming cost V 8 bases and J 0 bases, with 19 bases left between them. This CDR3 comprises 16 residues. Germline lookup yields CDR1 LNHDA and CDR2 SQIVND (reference sequence). Here the CDR3 DNA reads TGTGCCAGTTCCCTGAGGAACAGGGCGATGAACACTGAAGCTTTCTTT. Its translation is CASSLRNRAMNTEAFF.

In its sample, this clonotype was seen many times. The chain recombines TRBV4-2 with TRBJ1-1, with D unclear. The CDR3 loop spans 16 amino acids. Per germline, CDR1 LGHNA and CDR2 YNFKEQ. Trimming removed 1 base from V and 1 base from J, with 13 bases in between. The CDR3 region is CASSQAGILGNTEAFF. The CDR3 coding sequence is TGTGCCAGCAGCCAAGCCGGGATACTGGGGAACACTGAAGCTTTCTTT.

The sample holds many counts of this clonotype. This chain connects TRBV28 to TRBJ2-7; no clear D gene. With 4 bases removed from V and 5 bases from J, the gap between germline ends came to 12 bases. The germline V gene has CDR1 MDHEN and CDR2 SYDVKM. CDR3 length: 13 residues. CDR3 loop: CASSYRWVNEQYF. The CDR3, as DNA: TGTGCCAGCAGTTACCGGTGGGTGAACGAGCAGTACTTC.

This clonotype showed up just a few times. The rearrangement links TRBV6-1 to TRBJ2-5, with TRBD1 identical over 9 bases. The V gene's germline CDR1 is MNHNS and CDR2 SASEGT. The CDR3 is made up of 13 amino acids. V lost 10 bases to trimming and J lost 4 bases; unmatched junction nucleotides: 7. The CDR3 bases are TGTGCCACGCAACAGGGGGCCGGAGAGACCCAGTACTTC. Protein sequence: CATQQGAGETQYF.

This clonotype was counted ten times or more. The gene calls are TRBV27 and TRBJ2-7; weak D call: TRBD2 (5 bases). The V gene's germline CDR1 is MNHEY and CDR2 SMNVEV (reference sequence). The V gene lost 2 bases and the J gene lost 2 bases, with 10 bases spanning the gap. The CDR3 spans 14 residues. The CDR3 DNA sequence: TGTGCCAGCAGTTTACGCGGAGGAACCTACGAGCAGTACTTC. Residues: CASSLRGGTYEQYF.

The sample holds a few counts of this clonotype. J is TRBJ1-1 and V is TRBV28; 9 bases are a match to TRBD1. V shed 10 bases, J shed 1 base, and the junction held 7 bases outside the gene matches. The germline V gene encodes CDR1 MDHEN and CDR2 SYDVKM. This CDR3 has 14 amino acids. CDR3 amino acids: CATAQGASNTEAFF. The CDR3 coding sequence is TGTGCCACCGCACAGGGGGCCTCGAACACTGAAGCTTTCTTT.

This clonotype was counted many times. J is TRBJ1-1 and V is TRBV28; 7 positions agree with TRBD1. Per germline, CDR1 MDHEN and CDR2 SYDVKM. The CDR3 is 15 residues long. V was clipped by 5 bases and J by 3 bases; unmatched bases: 9. In DNA, the CDR3 is TGTGCCAGCAGTCCACCCCGACAGGGATACACTGAAGCTTTCTTT. Translated: CASSPPRQGYTEAFF.

The rearrangement joins TRBV2 to TRBJ2-7; no definite D call. Trimming took off 3 bases at V and 3 bases at J, with 6 bases between the two ends. The CDR3 runs 12 residues. From germline, CDR1 is SNHLY and CDR2 FYNNEI. The CDR3 region is CASSDYSYEQYF. CDR3 bases: TGTGCCAGCAGTGACTACAGCTACGAGCAGTACTTC. The whole variable domain, filled in from reference TRBV2 and TRBJ2-7, reads EPEVTQTPSHQVTQMGQEVILRCVPISNHLYFYWYRQILGQKVEFLVSFYNNEISEKSEIFDDQFSVERPDGSNFTLKIRSTKLEDSAMYFCASSDYSYEQYFGPGTRLTVT.

J is TRBJ1-6 and V is TRBV9; maybe TRBD1 (6 bases). The length of the CDR3 is 15 residues. V was pared by 3 bases and J by 7 bases, with 14 bases between. The germline V gene has CDR1 SGDLS and CDR2 YYNGEE. DNA of the CDR3: TGTGCCAGCAGCGACCGGGCAGGGGTCAATTCACCCCTCCACTTT. Residues: CASSDRAGVNSPLHF.

The chain has TRBV29-1 and TRBJ2-1; D could derive from TRBD1 or TRBD2 (5 bases each). Germline V gives CDR1 SQVTM, CDR2 ANQGSEA. V lost 3 bases and J lost 0, with 12 bases in between. The CDR3 spans 15 residues. The CDR3 DNA reads as TGCAGCGTTGAGGGGGACGCCAGCTCCTACAATGAGCAGTTCTTC. Translated: CSVEGDASSYNEQFF.

This clonotype was counted many times. V usage is TRBV29-1 and J usage is TRBJ2-2, with D hard to call. Trimming shortened V by 7 bases and J by 0 bases, and 12 bases separated the two germline ends. The CDR3 consists of 14 residues. CDR1 and CDR2 (germline): SQVTM, ANQGSEA. The CDR3 DNA reads as TGCAGCGCCCTGACGCCGTCGAACACCGGGGAGCTGTTTTTT. Amino acid sequence: CSALTPSNTGELFF.

This clonotype showed up many times. The CDR3 DNA follows: TGTGCCAGCACCGATTGGACAGGTAGAAATGAGCAGTTCTTC. Translation: CASTDWTGRNEQFF. The V call is TRBV27, the J call TRBJ2-1, with 7 bases fitting TRBD1. Germline V gene sequence: CDR1 MNHEY, CDR2 SMNVEV (reference sequence). The CDR3 is made up of 14 amino acids. V was pared by 7 bases and J by 7 bases, with 10 bases of the junction left unmatched.

V is TRBV19 and J is TRBJ1-1, with D perhaps TRBD1 (6 bases). CDR1 and CDR2 from the germline V gene are LNHDA and SQIVND (reference sequence). V dropped 3 bases and J dropped 3 bases, with 8 bases sitting between them. This CDR3 is 13 amino acids long. The CDR3 coding sequence is TGTGCCAGTAGTATCCCAGGGGACACTGAAGCTTTCTTT. It encodes CASSIPGDTEAFF.

This clonotype has ten or more counts. The V and J genes are TRBV6-1 and TRBJ1-1, with D possibly matching TRBD1 (6 bases). V dropped 6 bases and J dropped 1 base, with 18 bases sitting between them. CDR1 and CDR2 from the germline V gene are MNHNS and SASEGT. This CDR3 comprises 16 residues. This chain's CDR3 is CASRKGLGTQNTEAFF. CDR3 nucleotide sequence: TGTGCCAGCAGGAAGGGCCTAGGGACACAGAACACTGAAGCTTTCTTT.

This chain connects TRBV5-1 to TRBJ2-3; no firm D call. Germline V gene sequence: CDR1 SGHRS, CDR2 YFSETQ. This CDR3 comprises 15 residues. Trimming took off 2 bases at V and 0 bases at J, with 10 bases between the two ends. CDR3 amino acids: CASSFDATSTDTQYF. The CDR3, as DNA: TGCGCCAGCAGCTTTGACGCTACGAGCACAGATACGCAGTATTTT. Based on the CDR3 plus reference TRBV5-1 and TRBJ2-3, the full variable domain is KAGVTQTPRYLIKTRGQQVTLSCSPISGHRSVSWYQQTPGQGLQFLFEYFSETQRNKGNFPGRFSGRQFSNSRSEMNVSTLELGDSALYLCASSFDATSTDTQYFGPGTRLTVL.

The V and J genes are TRBV5-1 and TRBJ2-3; TRBD2 aligns across 10 bases. The CDR3 has 14 residues. CDR1 SGHRS and CDR2 YFSETQ come from the germline V gene. V shed 5 bases and J 5 bases; nucleotides not matched to a gene: 5. The CDR3 loop is CASRSLAGQDTQYF. CDR3 sequence (DNA): TGCGCCAGCAGATCACTAGCGGGACAAGATACGCAGTATTTT.

This clonotype was seen only a few times. The J gene is TRBJ2-3, the V gene TRBV10-3, with 10 bases matching TRBD2. The CDR3 sequence is 14 residues long. The ends lost 6 bases at V and 6 bases at J; junction bases unmatched: 6. Germline V lookup: CDR1 ENHRY, CDR2 SYGVKD. The CDR3 here is CAISLAGGMDTQYF. The CDR3 region has the DNA TGTGCCATCAGCTTAGCGGGGGGAATGGATACGCAGTATTTT.

For this clonotype: A read error is possible here, since a much larger clone lies one base away. The chain employs TRBV7-9 and TRBJ1-5; TRBD1 might be the D (5 bases). Trimming stripped 7 bases from V and 7 bases from J, with 20 bases between. The CDR3 totals 15 residues. CDR1 and CDR2 from the germline V gene are SEHNR and FQNEAQ (reference sequence). CDR3 sequence: CASIIPARGGQPQHF. The CDR3, as DNA: TGTGCCAGCATCATCCCCGCGCGGGGCGGACAGCCCCAGCATTTT.

This clonotype was seen a few times. This sequence joins TRBV2 and TRBJ1-4; the D gene is possibly TRBD1 (5 bases). The germline V gene encodes CDR1 SNHLY and CDR2 FYNNEI. The germline V and J ends were trimmed by 6 bases and 12 bases, with 17 bases remaining between them. This CDR3 is 13 amino acids long. The DNA for the CDR3 is TGTGCCAGCAGAAGGGACGGAGCGAGGGAACTGTTTTTT. Translated, it gives CASRRDGARELFF. Drawing the rest from reference TRBV2 and TRBJ1-4, the complete variable domain is EPEVTQTPSHQVTQMGQEVILRCVPISNHLYFYWYRQILGQKVEFLVSFYNNEISEKSEIFDDQFSVERPDGSNFTLKIRSTKLEDSAMYFCASRRDGARELFFGSGTQLSVL.

Many counts were recorded for this clonotype. This rearrangement joins TRBV29-1 to TRBJ2-7, with 11 positions matching TRBD2. The germline CDR1 and CDR2 sequences are SQVTM and ANQGSEA. The junction had 10 bases not matched to a gene; V was cut back by 7 bases and J by 2 bases. The CDR3 spans 15 residues. The CDR3 sequence: CSATVAGGRPYEQYF. As DNA, the CDR3 is TGCAGCGCTACCGTAGCGGGAGGGCGCCCCTACGAGCAGTACTTC.

CDR3 sequence: CASSFNHNYGYTF. The CDR3, as DNA: TGTGCCAGCAGTTTTAACCATAACTATGGCTACACCTTC. The genes are TRBV12-3 or TRBV12-4 and TRBJ1-2; D gene unclear. The CDR3 length is 13 residues. Trimming removed 3 bases from V and 1 base from J, with 6 bases in between.

The chain has TRBV9 and TRBJ2-3; D not certain. Germline CDR1 and CDR2: SGDLS and YYNGEE. The V and J ends lost 0 bases and 2 bases respectively, with 4 bases between them. This CDR3 comprises 13 residues. In DNA form, the CDR3 reads TGTGCCAGCAGCGTAGGGGACACAGATACGCAGTATTTT. The encoded protein is CASSVGDTDTQYF.